This entry describes one TCR beta chain. The data belong to a study of shared clonotypes between healthy human individuals. Everyone who donated was a Caucasian adult who lived in Nashville, Tennessee. TCRdb's table, derived via immunoSEQ multiplex PCR, lists solely in-frame clones and lacks some. Seen here are around 2.5 million clones, approximately 93% observed once, and the top ten hold 0.36%. V gave up 5 bases and J gave up 1 base, with 11 bases separating them. Germline values: CDR1 MNHNY, CDR2 SVGAGI (reference sequence). This CDR3 region has 14 residues. The sequenced material came from naive CD4+ T cells from PBMCs. Subset here: CD45RA+ positively selected. This sequence joins TRBV6-6 and TRBJ1-1; possibly TRBD1 for D (6 bases). The sequence derives from a man between 18 and 35 years old in good health. Some clones in this sample may be carry-over from other donors' samples. The CDR3 here is CASSIQGRNTEAFF. The DNA of the CDR3 is TGTGCCAGCAGTATACAGGGCCGGAACACTGAAGCTTTCTTT.